This entry is about one T cell receptor beta chain. Its specificity is not known. The junction departs from the called germline gene at one end, perhaps through a read error. The unsorted libraries originated from 2 million PBMCs kept at -80 C. The data originate from a study of neurological immune-mediated disorders. The cDNA was synthesized by 5'RACE incorporating 10-nucleotide random UMIs. TCRdb analysed the 5' RACE reads with MiXCR anew, one entry per CDR3 protein. The profile shows 59,000 or so distinct CDR3 sequences, about 12% of them singletons. Study results and caveats: Expanded clones shared no identical CDR3 amino acid sequences across subjects, which suggested private TCR-beta repertoires in all groups.

The CDR3 has 15 residues. Germline values: CDR1 SGHRS, CDR2 YFSETQ. This clonotype was sampled from a woman in her sixties or seventies with HTLV-1-associated myelopathy (HAM/TSP). This chain links TRBV5-1 with TRBJ2-1, with TRBD2 identical over 9 bases. The specimen sequenced was PBMCs. Written as DNA, the CDR3 is TGCGCCAGCAGCAGTAGCGGGAGTAGCTACAATGAGAAGTTCTTC. It yields the protein CASSSSGSSYNEKFF.